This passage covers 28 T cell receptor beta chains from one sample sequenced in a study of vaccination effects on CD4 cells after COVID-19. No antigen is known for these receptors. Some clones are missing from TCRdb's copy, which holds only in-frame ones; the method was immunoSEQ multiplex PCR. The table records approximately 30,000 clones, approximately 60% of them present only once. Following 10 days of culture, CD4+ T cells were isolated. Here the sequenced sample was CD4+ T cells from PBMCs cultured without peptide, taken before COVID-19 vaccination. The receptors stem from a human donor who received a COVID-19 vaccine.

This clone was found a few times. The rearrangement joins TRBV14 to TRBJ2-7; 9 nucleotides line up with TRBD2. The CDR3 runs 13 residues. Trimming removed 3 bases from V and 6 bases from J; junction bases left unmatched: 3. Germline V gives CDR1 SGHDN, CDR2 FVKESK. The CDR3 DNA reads TGTGCCAGCAGCCAGAATAGCGGGGGCGAGCAGTACTTC. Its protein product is CASSQNSGGEQYF.

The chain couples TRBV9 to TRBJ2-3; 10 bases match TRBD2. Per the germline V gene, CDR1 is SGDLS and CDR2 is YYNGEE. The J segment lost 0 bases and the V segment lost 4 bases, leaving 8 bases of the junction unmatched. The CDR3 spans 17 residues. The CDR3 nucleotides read TGTGCCAGCAGCCTAGCGGGGGTATCTACTAGCACAGATACGCAGTATTTT. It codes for CASSLAGVSTSTDTQYF.

The DNA of the CDR3 is TGTGCCAGCAAGGAAAGTGGTACGCTACCAGGAAACACCATATATTTT. Its translation: CASKESGTLPGNTIYF. The J gene is TRBJ1-3, the V gene TRBV3-1 (or the pseudogene TRBV3-2); D is unresolved. This CDR3 is built from 16 residues. V lost 7 bases to trimming and J lost 4 bases, with 20 bases between them. Per germline, CDR1 LGHDT and CDR2 YNNKEL (reference sequence).

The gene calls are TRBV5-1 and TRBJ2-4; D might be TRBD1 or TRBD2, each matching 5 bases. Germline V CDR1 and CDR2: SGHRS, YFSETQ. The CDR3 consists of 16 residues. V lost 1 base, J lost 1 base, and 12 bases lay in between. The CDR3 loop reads CASSLSRGEAKNIQYF. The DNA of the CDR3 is TGCGCCAGCAGCTTGTCGAGAGGGGAGGCCAAAAACATTCAGTACTTC. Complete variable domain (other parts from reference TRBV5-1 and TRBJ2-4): KAGVTQTPRYLIKTRGQQVTLSCSPISGHRSVSWYQQTPGQGLQFLFEYFSETQRNKGNFPGRFSGRQFSNSRSEMNVSTLELGDSALYLCASSLSRGEAKNIQYFGAGTRLSVL.

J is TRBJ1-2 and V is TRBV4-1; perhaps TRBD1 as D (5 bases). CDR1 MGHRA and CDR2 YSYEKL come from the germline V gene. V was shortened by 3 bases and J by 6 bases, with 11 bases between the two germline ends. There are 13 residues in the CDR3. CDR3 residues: CASSQRGVNGYTF. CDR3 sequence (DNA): TGCGCCAGCAGCCAGCGGGGCGTCAATGGCTACACCTTC.

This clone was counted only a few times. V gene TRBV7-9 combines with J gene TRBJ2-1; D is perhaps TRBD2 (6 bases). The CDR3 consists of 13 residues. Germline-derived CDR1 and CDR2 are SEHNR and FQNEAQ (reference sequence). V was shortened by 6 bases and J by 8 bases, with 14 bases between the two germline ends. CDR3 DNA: TGTGCCAGCAGGCGAGCGGGTGGCGATGAGCAGTTCTTC. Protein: CASRRAGGDEQFF.

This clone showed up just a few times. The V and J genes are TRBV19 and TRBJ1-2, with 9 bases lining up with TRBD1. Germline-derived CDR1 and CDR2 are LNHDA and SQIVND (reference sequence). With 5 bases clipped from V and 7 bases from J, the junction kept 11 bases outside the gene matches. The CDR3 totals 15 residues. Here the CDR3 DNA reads TGTGCCAGTAGTCTTTCCCGGGGACAGGGCTTTGGCTACACCTTC. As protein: CASSLSRGQGFGYTF.

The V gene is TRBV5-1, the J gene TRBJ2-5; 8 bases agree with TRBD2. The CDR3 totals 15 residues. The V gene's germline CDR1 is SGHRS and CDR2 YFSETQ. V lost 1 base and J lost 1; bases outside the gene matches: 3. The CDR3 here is CASSLTSGFQETQYF. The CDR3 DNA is TGCGCCAGCAGCTTGACTAGCGGTTTCCAAGAGACCCAGTACTTC.

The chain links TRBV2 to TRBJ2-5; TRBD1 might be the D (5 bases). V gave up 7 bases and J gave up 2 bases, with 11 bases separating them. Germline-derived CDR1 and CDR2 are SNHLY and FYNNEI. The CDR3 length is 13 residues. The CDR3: CASKIQAQETQYF. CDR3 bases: TGTGCCAGCAAAATACAGGCTCAAGAGACCCAGTACTTC.

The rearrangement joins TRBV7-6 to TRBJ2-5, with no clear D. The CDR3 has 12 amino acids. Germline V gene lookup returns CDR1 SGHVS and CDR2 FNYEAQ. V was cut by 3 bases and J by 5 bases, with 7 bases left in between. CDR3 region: CASSFLGETQYF. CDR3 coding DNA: TGTGCCAGCAGCTTTTTGGGTGAGACCCAGTACTTC.

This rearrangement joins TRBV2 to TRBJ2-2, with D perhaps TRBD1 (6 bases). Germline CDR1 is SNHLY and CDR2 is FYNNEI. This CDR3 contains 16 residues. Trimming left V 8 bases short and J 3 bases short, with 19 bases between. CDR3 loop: CASQLRGFLDTGELFF. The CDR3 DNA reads TGTGCCAGCCAACTCAGGGGTTTCTTGGACACCGGGGAGCTGTTTTTT.

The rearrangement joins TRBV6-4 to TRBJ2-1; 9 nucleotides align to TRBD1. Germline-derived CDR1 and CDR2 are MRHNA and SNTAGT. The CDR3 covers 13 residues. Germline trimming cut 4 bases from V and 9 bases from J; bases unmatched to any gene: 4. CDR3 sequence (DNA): TGTGCCAGCAGTGGTACAGGGGGCCTTGAGCAGTTCTTC. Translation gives CASSGTGGLEQFF.

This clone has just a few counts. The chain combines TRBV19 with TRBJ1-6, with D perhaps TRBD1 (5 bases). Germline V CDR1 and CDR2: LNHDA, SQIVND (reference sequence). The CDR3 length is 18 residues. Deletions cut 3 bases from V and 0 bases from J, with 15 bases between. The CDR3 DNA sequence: TGTGCCAGTAGTATTCATCAAGGGGTCAGCTCCTATAATTCACCCCTCCACTTT. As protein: CASSIHQGVSSYNSPLHF. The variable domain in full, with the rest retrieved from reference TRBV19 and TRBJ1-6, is DGGITQSPKYLFRKEGQNVTLSCEQNLNHDAMYWYRQDPGQGLRLIYYSQIVNDFQKGDIAEGYSVSREKKESFPLTVTSAQKNPTAFYLCASSIHQGVSSYNSPLHFGNGTRLTVT.

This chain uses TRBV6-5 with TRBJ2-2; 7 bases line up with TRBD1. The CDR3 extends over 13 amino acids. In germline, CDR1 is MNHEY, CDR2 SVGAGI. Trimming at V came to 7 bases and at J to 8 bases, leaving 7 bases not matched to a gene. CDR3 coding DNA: TGTGCCAGCACCAAAGGGGGACAGGGGGAGCTGTTTTTT. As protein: CASTKGGQGELFF.

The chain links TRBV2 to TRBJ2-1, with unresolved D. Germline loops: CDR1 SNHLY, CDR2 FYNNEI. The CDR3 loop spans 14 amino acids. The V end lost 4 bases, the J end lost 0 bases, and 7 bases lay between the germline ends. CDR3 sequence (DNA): TGTGCCAGCAGTGGGGCACGCTCCTACAATGAGCAGTTCTTC. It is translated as CASSGARSYNEQFF.

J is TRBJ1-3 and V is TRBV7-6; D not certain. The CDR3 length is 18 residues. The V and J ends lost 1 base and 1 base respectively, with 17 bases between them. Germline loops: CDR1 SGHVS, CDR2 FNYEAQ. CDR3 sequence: CASSLVGRESISGNTIYF. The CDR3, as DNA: TGTGCCAGCAGCTTAGTAGGCCGGGAGAGTATTTCTGGAAACACCATATATTTT. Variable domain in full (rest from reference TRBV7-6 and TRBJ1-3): GAGVSQSPRYKVTKRGQDVALRCDPISGHVSLYWYRQALGQGPEFLTYFNYEAQQDKSGLPNDRFSAERPEGSISTLTIQRTEQRDSAMYRCASSLVGRESISGNTIYFGEGSWLTVV.

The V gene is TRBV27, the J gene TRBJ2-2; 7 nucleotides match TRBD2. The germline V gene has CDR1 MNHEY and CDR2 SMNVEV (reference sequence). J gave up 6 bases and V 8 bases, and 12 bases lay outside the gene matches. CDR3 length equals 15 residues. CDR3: CASSPGGGWAGELFF. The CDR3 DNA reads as TGTGCCAGCTCCCCCGGCGGGGGTTGGGCCGGGGAGCTGTTTTTT.

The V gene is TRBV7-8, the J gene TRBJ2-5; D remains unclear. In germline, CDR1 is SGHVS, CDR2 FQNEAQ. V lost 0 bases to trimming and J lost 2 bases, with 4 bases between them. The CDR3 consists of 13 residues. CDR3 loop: CASSLAQQETQYF. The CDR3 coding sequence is TGTGCCAGCAGCTTAGCACAGCAAGAGACCCAGTACTTC.

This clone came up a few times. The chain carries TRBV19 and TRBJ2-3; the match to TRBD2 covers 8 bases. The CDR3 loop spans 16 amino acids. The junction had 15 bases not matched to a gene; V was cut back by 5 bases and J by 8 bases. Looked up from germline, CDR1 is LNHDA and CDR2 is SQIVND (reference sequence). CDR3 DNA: TGTGCCAGTAGTCCGCGTAGCGGGACCATTCCAGGTACGCAGTATTTT. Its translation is CASSPRSGTIPGTQYF.

Here the CDR3 DNA reads TGTGCCAGCAGTCACCAGGTGGGGGAGCTGTTTTTT. Protein sequence: CASSHQVGELFF. V gene TRBV12-3 or TRBV12-4 combines with J gene TRBJ2-2; no clear D gene. The CDR3 is 12 amino acids. V was pared by 5 bases and J by 8 bases, with 9 bases between.

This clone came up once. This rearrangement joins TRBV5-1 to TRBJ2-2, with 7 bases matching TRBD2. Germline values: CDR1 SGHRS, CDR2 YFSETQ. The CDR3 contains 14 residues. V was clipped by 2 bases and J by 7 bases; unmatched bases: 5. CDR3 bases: TGCGCCAGCAGCTTTGGACTAGTCGGCGGGGAGCTGTTTTTT. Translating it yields CASSFGLVGGELFF.

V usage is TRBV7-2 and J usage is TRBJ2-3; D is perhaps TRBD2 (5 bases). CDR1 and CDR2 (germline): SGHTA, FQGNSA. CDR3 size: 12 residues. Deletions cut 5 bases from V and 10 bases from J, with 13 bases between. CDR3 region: CASSPVSGAQYF. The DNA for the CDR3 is TGTGCCAGCAGCCCCGTGTCCGGGGCGCAGTATTTT.

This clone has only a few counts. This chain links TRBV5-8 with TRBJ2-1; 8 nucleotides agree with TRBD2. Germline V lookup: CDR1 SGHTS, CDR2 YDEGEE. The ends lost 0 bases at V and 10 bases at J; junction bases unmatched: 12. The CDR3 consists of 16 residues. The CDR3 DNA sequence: TGTGCCAGCAGCTTGGCAACTACCGGGAGGGCGCGGGAGCAGTTCTTC. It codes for CASSLATTGRAREQFF.

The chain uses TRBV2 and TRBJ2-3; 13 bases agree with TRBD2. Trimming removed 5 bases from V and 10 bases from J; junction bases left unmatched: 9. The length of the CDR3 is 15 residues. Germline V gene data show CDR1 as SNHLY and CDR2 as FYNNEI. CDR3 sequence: CASSRTSGSGLSQYF. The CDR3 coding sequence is TGTGCCAGCAGTCGGACTAGCGGGAGCGGTTTATCGCAGTATTTT.

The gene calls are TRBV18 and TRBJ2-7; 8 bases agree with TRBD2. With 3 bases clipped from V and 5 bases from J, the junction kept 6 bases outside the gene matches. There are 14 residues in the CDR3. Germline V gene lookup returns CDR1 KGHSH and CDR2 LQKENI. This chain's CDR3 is CASSPTGGGDEQYF. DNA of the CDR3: TGTGCCAGCTCACCCACGGGGGGGGGAGACGAGCAGTACTTC.

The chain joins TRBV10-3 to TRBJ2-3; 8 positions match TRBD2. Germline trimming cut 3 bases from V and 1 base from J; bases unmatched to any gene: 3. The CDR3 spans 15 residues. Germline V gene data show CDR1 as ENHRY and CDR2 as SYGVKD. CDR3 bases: TGTGCCATCAGTGATAGCGGGGCCGGCACAGATACGCAGTATTTT. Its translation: CAISDSGAGTDTQYF.

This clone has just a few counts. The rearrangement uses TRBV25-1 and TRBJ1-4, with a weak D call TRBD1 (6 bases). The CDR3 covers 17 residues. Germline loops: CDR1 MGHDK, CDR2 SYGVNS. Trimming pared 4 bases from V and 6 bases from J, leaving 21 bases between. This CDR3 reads CASSGREGGAEDEKLFF. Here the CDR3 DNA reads TGTGCCAGCAGTGGCCGAGAAGGGGGAGCGGAAGATGAAAAACTGTTTTTT.

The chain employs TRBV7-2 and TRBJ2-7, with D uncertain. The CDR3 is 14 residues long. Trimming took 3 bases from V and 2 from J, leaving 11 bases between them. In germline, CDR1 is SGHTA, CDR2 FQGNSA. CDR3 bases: TGTGCCAGCAGCTTGATTTACAGTACCTACGAGCAGTACTTC. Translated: CASSLIYSTYEQYF.